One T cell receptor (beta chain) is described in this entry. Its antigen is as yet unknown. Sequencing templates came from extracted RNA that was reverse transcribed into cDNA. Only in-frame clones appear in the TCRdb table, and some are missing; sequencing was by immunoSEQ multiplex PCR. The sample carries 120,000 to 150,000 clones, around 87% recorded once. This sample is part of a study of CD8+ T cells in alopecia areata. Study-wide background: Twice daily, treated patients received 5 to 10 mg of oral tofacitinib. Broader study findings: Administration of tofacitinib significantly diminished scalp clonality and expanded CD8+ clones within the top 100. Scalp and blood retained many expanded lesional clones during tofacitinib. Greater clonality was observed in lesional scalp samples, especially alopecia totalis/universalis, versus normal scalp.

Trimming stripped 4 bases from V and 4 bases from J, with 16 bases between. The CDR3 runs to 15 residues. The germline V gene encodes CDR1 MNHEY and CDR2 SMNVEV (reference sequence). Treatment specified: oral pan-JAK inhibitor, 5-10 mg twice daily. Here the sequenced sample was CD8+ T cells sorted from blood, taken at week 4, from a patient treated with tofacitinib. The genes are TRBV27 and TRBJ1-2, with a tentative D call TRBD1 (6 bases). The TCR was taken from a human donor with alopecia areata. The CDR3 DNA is TGTGCCAGCAGTTCCCCGCGTACAGGGATCTATGGCTACACCTTC. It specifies CASSSPRTGIYGYTF.